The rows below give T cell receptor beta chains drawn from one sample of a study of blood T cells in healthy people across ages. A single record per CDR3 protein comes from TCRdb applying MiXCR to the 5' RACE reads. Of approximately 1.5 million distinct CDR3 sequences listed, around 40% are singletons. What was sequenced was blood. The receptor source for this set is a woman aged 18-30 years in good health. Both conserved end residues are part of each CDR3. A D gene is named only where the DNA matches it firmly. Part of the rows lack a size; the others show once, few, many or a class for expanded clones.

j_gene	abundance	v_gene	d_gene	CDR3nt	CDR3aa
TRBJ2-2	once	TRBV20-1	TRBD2	TGCAGTGCTATTGTACTAGCGGGAGAGGGTACGAACACCGGGGAGCTGTTTTTT	CSAIVLAGEGTNTGELFF
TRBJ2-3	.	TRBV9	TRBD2	TGTGCCAGCAGCGCCACTAGCGGGGGGCGTCATACGCAGTATTTT	CASSATSGGRHTQYF
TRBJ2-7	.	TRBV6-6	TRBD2	TGTGCCAGCAGACAGGGACTAGCGGCCTACAATGAGCAGTACTTC	CASRQGLAAYNEQYF
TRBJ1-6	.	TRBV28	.	TGTGCCAGCAGTTTCAGGAGAAGGGCAGCCCTAAGGGGATGGGGATCACCCCTCCACTTT	CASSFRRRAALRGWGSPLHF
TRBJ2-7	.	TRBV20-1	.	TGCAGTGCTAGAGGGGACAACTCCTACGAGCAGTACTTC	CSARGDNSYEQYF
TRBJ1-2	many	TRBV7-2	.	TGTGCCAGCAGTGCGCAGGGCTATGGCTACACCTTC	CASSAQGYGYTF
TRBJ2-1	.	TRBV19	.	TGTGCCAGTAGTTGGGCGAAGGCGGATGAGCAGTTCTTC	CASSWAKADEQFF
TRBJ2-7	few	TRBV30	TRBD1	TGTGCCTGGAATCTGGACAGGCTAGCCTACGAGCAGTACTTC	CAWNLDRLAYEQYF
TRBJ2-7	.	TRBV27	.	TGTGCCAGCAGTTTATCGTGGGGTAACCCCGGCGAGCAGTACTTC	CASSLSWGNPGEQYF
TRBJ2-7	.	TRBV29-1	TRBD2	TGTAGCGGTGCAAGCGGGAGATACTACGAGCAGTACTTC	CSGASGRYYEQYF
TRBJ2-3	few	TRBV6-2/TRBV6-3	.	TGTGCCAGCAGTTACTCGATGAGATACACGCAGTATTTT	CASSYSMRYTQYF
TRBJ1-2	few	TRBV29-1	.	TGCAGCGTTGAAGGGATGTGGGGCTACACCTTC	CSVEGMWGYTF
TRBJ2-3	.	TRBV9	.	TGTGCCAGCAGCCCAGAGAGGGGAGGGGGGGGCACAGATACGCAGTATTTT	CASSPERGGGGTDTQYF
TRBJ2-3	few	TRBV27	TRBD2	TGTGCCAGCAGTCCCCCCTTCGGGGGAGGGCCAGATACGCAGTATTTT	CASSPPFGGGPDTQYF
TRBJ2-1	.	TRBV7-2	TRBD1	TGTGCCAGCAGCTTAGACTCCGGGACAGGGAGAAATGAGCAGTTCTTC	CASSLDSGTGRNEQFF
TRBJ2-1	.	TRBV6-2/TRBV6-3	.	TGTGCCACCACTAATTACAATGAGCAGTTCTTC	CATTNYNEQFF
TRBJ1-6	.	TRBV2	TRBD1	TGTGCCAGCAGACTACCTCCGGGGACAGCAGATAATTCACCCCTCCACTTT	CASRLPPGTADNSPLHF